This T cell receptor beta chain was captured by sequencing in a study of cytomegalovirus exposure and HLA in healthy donors. Assay used: immunoSEQ multiplex PCR; TCRdb lists only in-frame clones, some missing. The sample lists about 180,000 clones, 85% seen once, with 16% in the top ten. The donors were part of the validation cohort of roughly 110 subjects. That cohort was separate from the first cohort, which comprised under 750 subjects. This clone was seen more than once but under ten times. The target antigen is unknown. The length of the CDR3 is 12 residues. Per germline, CDR1 SGHNT and CDR2 YYREEE (reference sequence). With V trimmed by 4 bases and J by 6 bases, 3 bases remained unmatched. Points from the study as a whole: It was found in a later analysis that first-cohort TCR clusters tended to co-occur in the approximately 130 validation repertoires. The listing of roughly 160 TCR beta chains classed them as cytomegalovirus-associated.

The sequence came from a man between 18 and 35 years old in good health and CMV-seropositive. The rearrangement joins TRBV5-4 to TRBJ2-7, with TRBD1 identical over 8 bases. Sequencing used PBMCs. The CDR3 is CASSLDRAEQYF. As DNA, the CDR3 is TGTGCCAGCAGCCTGGACAGGGCCGAGCAGTACTTC.